One sample yielded the 5 T cell receptor beta chains listed below, sequenced in a study of beta chain features in type 1 diabetes. Investigators reverse transcribed all isolated RNA, so they sequenced expressed TCRB transcripts. The assay was immunoSEQ multiplex PCR, and TCRdb's table has in-frame clones only and misses some. The sample lists 390,000 or so clones; around 14% were seen once. Material for sequencing was naive CD4+ T cells from blood. The receptors originated from a man in his thirties or forties in good health.

The chain couples TRBV7-2 to TRBJ1-2; no reliable D call. CDR3 length: 16 residues. Trimming took 3 bases from V and 4 from J, leaving 18 bases between them. The germline V gene encodes CDR1 SGHTA and CDR2 FQGNSA. CDR3 in DNA: TGTGCCAGCAGCTTGGTTGCGGCGGACCGAGCCTATGGCTACACCTTC. It translates to CASSLVAADRAYGYTF.

The chain employs TRBV5-1 and TRBJ2-5; D may be TRBD2 (6 bases). V lost 2 bases and J 4 bases, leaving 12 bases between the germline ends. CDR3 length: 14 amino acids. CDR1 SGHRS and CDR2 YFSETQ come from the germline V gene. In DNA, the CDR3 is TGCGCCAGCAGCTTAAATCAGGGAGGAGAGACCCAGTACTTC. Translated: CASSLNQGGETQYF.

In this sample, this clone turned up a few times. The sample holds other DNA sequences that translate to the same CDR3. V usage is TRBV20-1 and J usage is TRBJ2-5; D gene ambiguous. Germline V gene data show CDR1 as DFQATT and CDR2 as SNEGSKA (reference sequence). The V end was cut by 1 base, the J end by 5 bases, with 2 bases between. The CDR3 is 10 residues long. DNA of the CDR3: TGCAGTGCTAGAGTGGAGACCCAGTACTTC. This encodes CSARVETQYF.

In this sample, this clone turned up a few times. The chain carries TRBV6-1 and TRBJ1-2; 8 positions agree with TRBD1. Trimming cost V 1 base and J 4 bases; bases outside gene matches: 2. In germline, CDR1 is MNHNS, CDR2 SASEGT. The CDR3 contains 14 residues. The CDR3 loop is CASSEGQGIYGYTF. CDR3 nucleotides: TGTGCCAGCAGTGAAGGACAGGGGATCTATGGCTACACCTTC.

CDR3 amino acids: CASSLGSGELFF. The CDR3 nucleotides are TGTGCCAGCAGTTTAGGTAGCGGGGAGCTGTTTTTT. The chain couples TRBV28 to TRBJ2-2; D not resolved. There are 12 residues in the CDR3. CDR1 and CDR2 from the germline V gene are MDHEN and SYDVKM. With 2 bases removed from V and 7 bases from J, the gap between germline ends came to 5 bases.